This TCR beta chain comes out of a study of blood T cell repertoires in COVID-19. TCRdb's copy holds only in-frame clones and misses some; the assay was immunoSEQ multiplex PCR. The sample yields some 200,000 clones, approximately 85% seen once. Sequencing was done on a sample of peripheral blood. The receptor was isolated from a woman aged 50 to 60 with active or convalescent COVID-19.

CDR3 sequence reads: CASMPGDRGRQPQHF. CDR3 nucleotide sequence: TGTGCCAGCATGCCTGGGGACAGGGGTCGTCAGCCCCAGCATTTT. V and J are TRBV6-5 and TRBJ1-5; 10 bases match TRBD1. This CDR3 has 15 amino acids. Germline CDR1 and CDR2: MNHEY and SVGAGI. Trimming cost V 7 bases and J 6 bases; bases outside gene matches: 9.